This TCR beta chain appears in the sequencing data of a study of CXCR3-negative and CXCR3-positive naive CD8 T cells. Regarding the study as a whole: Memory cells diverged, while naive CXCR3-positive and CXCR3-negative cells had similar TRBV-TRBJ usage.

The CDR3 runs to 16 residues. The germline V gene encodes CDR1 SEHNR and CDR2 FQNEAQ (reference sequence). Of note for this clonotype: Its specificity is unknown.

At hundreds of thousands of cells each, triplicate sorts were carried out for each CD8+ T cell subset. Each TRB cDNA library was prepared by 5' RACE (with UMI labels). TCRdb reprocessed the 5' RACE reads and reports one entry per CDR3 protein, with no DNA. The table lists about 23,000 distinct CDR3 sequences, with 20% to 25% in the top ten. The receptor comes from a human donor in good health. Some clones in this sample may be carry-over from other donors' samples. The chain has TRBV7-9 and TRBJ2-2; TCRdb indicates TRBD1, and absent DNA this call remains unverified. The source material was memory CD8+ T cells from blood. Here the CDR3 reads CASSLSISGDTGELFF. Full variable domain (outside the CDR3, taken from reference TRBV7-9 and TRBJ2-2): DTGVSQNPRHKITKRGQNVTFRCDPISEHNRLYWYRQTLGQGPEFLTYFQNEAQLEKSRLLSDRFSAERPKGSFSTLEIQRTEQGDSAMYLCASSLSISGDTGELFFGEGSRLTVL.